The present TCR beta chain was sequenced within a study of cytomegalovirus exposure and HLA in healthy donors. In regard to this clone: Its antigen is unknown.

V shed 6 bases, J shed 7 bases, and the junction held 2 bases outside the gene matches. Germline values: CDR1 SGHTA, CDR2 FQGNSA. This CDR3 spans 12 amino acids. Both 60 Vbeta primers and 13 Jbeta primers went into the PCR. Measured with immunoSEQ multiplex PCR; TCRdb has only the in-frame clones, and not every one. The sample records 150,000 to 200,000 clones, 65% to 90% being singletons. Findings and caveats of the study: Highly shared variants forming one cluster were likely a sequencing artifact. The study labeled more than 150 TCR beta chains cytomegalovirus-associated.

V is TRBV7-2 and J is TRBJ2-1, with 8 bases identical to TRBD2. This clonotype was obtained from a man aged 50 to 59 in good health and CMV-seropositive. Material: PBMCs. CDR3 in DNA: TGTGCCAGCAGAATAGCGGGGAATGAGCAGTTCTTC. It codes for CASRIAGNEQFF.